The rows below give T cell receptor beta chains drawn from one sample of a study of CD4 T cells in relation to SARS-CoV-2 and coronaviruses. The table came from immunoSEQ multiplex PCR; TCRdb's copy has only in-frame clones and leaves some out. This repertoire shows some 65,000 clones, around 86% found once; its top ten account for more than 1.5%. Sequenced input: memory CD4+ T cells from PBMCs. The receptors were gathered from a human donor in good health. Each CDR3 is given with its conserved first and last residue. D genes are given only for firm matches. For some rows the clone size is stated as once, few or many, or as a class when expanded; others skip it.

J gene: TRBJ2-7
CDR3 length: 15
D gene: TRBD2
V gene: TRBV5-4
clone size: -
CDR3 DNA: TGTGCCAGCAGGAGGGGTAGCGGGGTAAACTACGAGCAGTACTTC
CDR3 protein: CASRRGSGVNYEQYF

J gene: TRBJ2-2
CDR3 length: 13
D gene: -
V gene: TRBV28
clone size: -
CDR3 DNA: TGTGCCAGCCGACAGGGAGGGACCGGGGAGCTGTTTTTT
CDR3 protein: CASRQGGTGELFF

J gene: TRBJ1-5
CDR3 length: 15
D gene: -
V gene: TRBV18
clone size: medium-sized
CDR3 DNA: TGTGCCAGCTCACCAACAAGTGGTTTTGATCAGCCCCAGCATTTT
CDR3 protein: CASSPTSGFDQPQHF

J gene: TRBJ2-3
CDR3 length: 15
D gene: TRBD2
V gene: TRBV27
clone size: few
CDR3 DNA: TGTGCCAGCAGTTCCTATGCGGGGGGGACAGATACGCAGTATTTT
CDR3 protein: CASSSYAGGTDTQYF

J gene: TRBJ2-2
CDR3 length: 16
D gene: TRBD2
V gene: TRBV3-1/TRBV3-2
clone size: -
CDR3 DNA: TGTGCCAGCAGCTCACGGGGGGGAGACCTTTTCGAGGAGCTGTTTTTT
CDR3 protein: CASSSRGGDLFEELFF

J gene: TRBJ1-6
CDR3 length: 15
D gene: TRBD1
V gene: TRBV30
clone size: -
CDR3 DNA: TGTGCCTGGAGTAGGGCAGGGGGTGGCCATTCACCCCTCCACTTT
CDR3 protein: CAWSRAGGGHSPLHF

J gene: TRBJ2-3
CDR3 length: 15
D gene: TRBD2
V gene: TRBV5-6
clone size: once
CDR3 DNA: TGTGCCAGCAGCGCACGTAGCGGGAGCACAGATACGCAGTATTTT
CDR3 protein: CASSARSGSTDTQYF

J gene: TRBJ1-4
CDR3 length: 13
D gene: TRBD1
V gene: TRBV10-3
clone size: -
CDR3 DNA: TGTGCCACCATGGACAGGGGGAATGAAAAACTGTTTTTT
CDR3 protein: CATMDRGNEKLFF

J gene: TRBJ1-5
CDR3 length: 14
D gene: TRBD1
V gene: TRBV28
clone size: once
CDR3 DNA: TGTGCCAGCAGTTTGCAGGGGGGCAATCAGCCCCAGCATTTT
CDR3 protein: CASSLQGGNQPQHF

J gene: TRBJ1-5
CDR3 length: 17
D gene: TRBD1
V gene: TRBV28
clone size: few
CDR3 DNA: TGTGCCAGCAGTTTACCGACAGGGGCTGAGAGCAATCAGCCCCAGCATTTT
CDR3 protein: CASSLPTGAESNQPQHF

J gene: TRBJ1-2
CDR3 length: 15
D gene: TRBD1
V gene: TRBV7-3
clone size: -
CDR3 DNA: TGTGCCAGCAGCCCCCGGAGGGGGCGAAACTATGGCTACACCTTC
CDR3 protein: CASSPRRGRNYGYTF

J gene: TRBJ2-5
CDR3 length: 16
D gene: -
V gene: TRBV11-2
clone size: -
CDR3 DNA: TGTGCCAGCAGCTTATTCAGCTATTTCTCCCAAGAGACCCAGTACTTC
CDR3 protein: CASSLFSYFSQETQYF

J gene: TRBJ1-5
CDR3 length: 14
D gene: TRBD1
V gene: TRBV5-1
clone size: -
CDR3 DNA: TGCGCCAGCAGCTTGGAAGGGGGCAGTCAGCCCCAGCATTTT
CDR3 protein: CASSLEGGSQPQHF

J gene: TRBJ1-2
CDR3 length: 14
D gene: -
V gene: TRBV5-1
clone size: -
CDR3 DNA: TGCGCCAGCAGCTTGGACGGGGTGATTGGGGGCTACACCTTC
CDR3 protein: CASSLDGVIGGYTF

J gene: TRBJ2-7
CDR3 length: 11
D gene: -
V gene: TRBV7-8
clone size: -
CDR3 DNA: TGTGCCAGCAGCCTCACTTACGAGCAGTACTTC
CDR3 protein: CASSLTYEQYF

J gene: TRBJ1-3
CDR3 length: 14
D gene: -
V gene: TRBV5-1
clone size: -
CDR3 DNA: TGCGCCAGCAGCTTGGATCACTCTGGAAACACCATATATTTT
CDR3 protein: CASSLDHSGNTIYF

J gene: TRBJ2-6
CDR3 length: 16
D gene: -
V gene: TRBV19
clone size: -
CDR3 DNA: TGTGCCAGTATCTCGGCGGGGTACTCTGGGGCCAACGTCCTGACTTTC
CDR3 protein: CASISAGYSGANVLTF

J gene: TRBJ2-7
CDR3 length: 14
D gene: -
V gene: TRBV27
clone size: -
CDR3 DNA: TGTGCCAGCAGTTCCGGGACGGAATCCTACGAGCAGTACTTC
CDR3 protein: CASSSGTESYEQYF

J gene: TRBJ1-1
CDR3 length: 13
D gene: -
V gene: TRBV2
clone size: -
CDR3 DNA: TGTGCCAGCAGTGGACAGTATGGCACTGAAGCTTTCTTT
CDR3 protein: CASSGQYGTEAFF

J gene: TRBJ2-7
CDR3 length: 13
D gene: TRBD1
V gene: TRBV24-1
clone size: -
CDR3 DNA: TGTGCCACCAGTGAAAGACAGGGGGGCGAGCAGTACTTC
CDR3 protein: CATSERQGGEQYF

J gene: TRBJ1-1
CDR3 length: 13
D gene: -
V gene: TRBV27
clone size: -
CDR3 DNA: TGTGCCAGCAGTTTGGCACTGATGGCTGAAGCTTTCTTT
CDR3 protein: CASSLALMAEAFF

J gene: TRBJ1-5
CDR3 length: 14
D gene: -
V gene: TRBV7-9
clone size: -
CDR3 DNA: TGTGCCAGCAGCTTAGCCATTAGCAATCAGCCCCAGCATTTT
CDR3 protein: CASSLAISNQPQHF

J gene: TRBJ1-6
CDR3 length: 17
D gene: TRBD1
V gene: TRBV4-3
clone size: -
CDR3 DNA: TGCGCCAGCAGCCAAGTCCCCCGGGGACAGGGGAATTCACCCCTCCACTTT
CDR3 protein: CASSQVPRGQGNSPLHF

J gene: TRBJ1-1
CDR3 length: 13
D gene: -
V gene: TRBV3-1/TRBV3-2
clone size: -
CDR3 DNA: TGTGCCAGCAGCGCCCACAGGGCTGCTGAAGCTTTCTTT
CDR3 protein: CASSAHRAAEAFF

J gene: TRBJ2-3
CDR3 length: 17
D gene: TRBD2
V gene: TRBV5-4
clone size: -
CDR3 DNA: TGTGCCAGCAGCTTGGCCAAACTAGCGGGATACACAGATACGCAGTATTTT
CDR3 protein: CASSLAKLAGYTDTQYF

J gene: TRBJ2-3
CDR3 length: 17
D gene: TRBD2
V gene: TRBV28
clone size: -
CDR3 DNA: TGTGCCAGCAGTCCCCGGGGAGCGGGAGCAAGCACAGATACGCAGTATTTT
CDR3 protein: CASSPRGAGASTDTQYF

J gene: TRBJ1-4
CDR3 length: 13
D gene: -
V gene: TRBV19
clone size: -
CDR3 DNA: TGTGCCAGTAGTATGGGCTTGAATGAAAAACTGTTTTTT
CDR3 protein: CASSMGLNEKLFF

J gene: TRBJ2-3
CDR3 length: 16
D gene: TRBD2
V gene: TRBV5-1
clone size: -
CDR3 DNA: TGCGCCAGCAAGGCCGGGACTAGCGGGGGCACAGATACGCAGTATTTT
CDR3 protein: CASKAGTSGGTDTQYF

J gene: TRBJ1-2
CDR3 length: 13
D gene: TRBD1
V gene: TRBV5-4
clone size: few
CDR3 DNA: TGTGCCAGCAGCCGCGACAGGGGTGGGGGCTACACCTTC
CDR3 protein: CASSRDRGGGYTF

J gene: TRBJ1-5
CDR3 length: 21
D gene: -
V gene: TRBV21-1
clone size: -
CDR3 DNA: TGTGCCAGCAATGTTAGGCCGGACAGGGCGCAACTTGGGGAAGGCAATCAGCCCCAGCATTTT
CDR3 protein: CASNVRPDRAQLGEGNQPQHF

J gene: TRBJ2-7
CDR3 length: 15
D gene: TRBD2
V gene: TRBV3-1/TRBV3-2
clone size: -
CDR3 DNA: TGTGCCAGCAGCTCGAGGACTAGCGGGGCTTACGAGCAGTACTTC
CDR3 protein: CASSSRTSGAYEQYF

J gene: TRBJ2-1
CDR3 length: 16
D gene: -
V gene: TRBV7-6
clone size: once
CDR3 DNA: TGTGCCAGCAGCAGGGTGGGGGGCAGCTCCTACAATGAGCAGTTCTTC
CDR3 protein: CASSRVGGSSYNEQFF

J gene: TRBJ2-1
CDR3 length: 16
D gene: TRBD2
V gene: TRBV2
clone size: -
CDR3 DNA: TGTGCCAGCAGTGAGCTAGCGGGGATCCCTAGCGATGAGCAGTTCTTC
CDR3 protein: CASSELAGIPSDEQFF

J gene: TRBJ2-1
CDR3 length: 13
D gene: TRBD1
V gene: TRBV24-1
clone size: -
CDR3 DNA: TGTGCCACCAAGGGGCAGGGGGATGGGAAGCAGTTCTTC
CDR3 protein: CATKGQGDGKQFF

J gene: TRBJ2-3
CDR3 length: 14
D gene: TRBD2
V gene: TRBV7-3
clone size: -
CDR3 DNA: TGTGCCAGCAGCCTCGGGACTAGCTCAGATACGCAGTATTTT
CDR3 protein: CASSLGTSSDTQYF

J gene: TRBJ2-2
CDR3 length: 15
D gene: -
V gene: TRBV25-1
clone size: few
CDR3 DNA: TGTGCCAGCAGTGATCGGACACACAACACCGGGGAGCTGTTTTTT
CDR3 protein: CASSDRTHNTGELFF

J gene: TRBJ1-1
CDR3 length: 15
D gene: TRBD1
V gene: TRBV19
clone size: -
CDR3 DNA: TGTGCCAGTAGTATAACCCACAGGGGGATCACTGAAGCTTTCTTT
CDR3 protein: CASSITHRGITEAFF

J gene: TRBJ1-2
CDR3 length: 15
D gene: -
V gene: TRBV5-1
clone size: -
CDR3 DNA: TGCGCCAGCAGCTTGGCGTCGACAGGCAACTATGGCTACACCTTC
CDR3 protein: CASSLASTGNYGYTF

J gene: TRBJ1-4
CDR3 length: 14
D gene: TRBD1
V gene: TRBV19
clone size: once
CDR3 DNA: TGTGCCAGTAGTCCGGACAGGGAGAATGAAAAACTGTTTTTT
CDR3 protein: CASSPDRENEKLFF

J gene: TRBJ1-1
CDR3 length: 11
D gene: -
V gene: TRBV10-1
clone size: -
CDR3 DNA: TGCGCCAGCAGTGGGGGCACTGAAGCTTTCTTT
CDR3 protein: CASSGGTEAFF

J gene: TRBJ2-1
CDR3 length: 15
D gene: -
V gene: TRBV7-2
clone size: -
CDR3 DNA: TGTGCCAGCAGCTTAGTACCGGGGACAAGGGATGAGCAGTTCTTC
CDR3 protein: CASSLVPGTRDEQFF

J gene: TRBJ2-1
CDR3 length: 17
D gene: TRBD2
V gene: TRBV5-1
clone size: few
CDR3 DNA: TGCGCCAGCAGCTTGCCCCCCAGCGGGAGGGGGGGGGATGAGCAGTTCTTC
CDR3 protein: CASSLPPSGRGGDEQFF

J gene: TRBJ1-5
CDR3 length: 16
D gene: TRBD1
V gene: TRBV24-1
clone size: -
CDR3 DNA: TGTGCCACCAGTGATCGGACAGGACCCCAAAATCAGCCCCAGCATTTT
CDR3 protein: CATSDRTGPQNQPQHF

J gene: TRBJ1-1
CDR3 length: 12
D gene: -
V gene: TRBV6-2/TRBV6-3
clone size: once
CDR3 DNA: TGTGCCAGCAGCGCCACAGGGACCGAAGCTTTCTTT
CDR3 protein: CASSATGTEAFF

J gene: TRBJ2-7
CDR3 length: 17
D gene: TRBD1
V gene: TRBV4-3
clone size: -
CDR3 DNA: TGCGCCAGCAGCCAAGATGGAGTGGTGACAGGGGGCTACGAGCAGTACTTC
CDR3 protein: CASSQDGVVTGGYEQYF